Sequencing of this T cell receptor (beta chain) was carried out in a study of blood T cell repertoires in COVID-19. Study as a whole: Nucleic acid was either cDNA or gDNA, and it came from T cells, B-cell-depleted T cells, or PBMCs.

V lost 6 bases, J lost 3 bases, and 9 bases lay in between. The CDR3 extends over 13 amino acids. CDR1 is MDHEN, CDR2 SYDVKM, per germline. How the authors handled the data: How many nucleated cells were present was estimated from reference gene primer amplification. Produced via immunoSEQ multiplex PCR; TCRdb's table is partial and in-frame only. The V and J calls and the clone size are those of that table, but D and trimming were determined from the DNA. Of 400,000 to 500,000 clones in the sample, 88% are singletons; the top ten hold 1.4%. Clinical history as reported by participants underpinned cohort assignment. Before they entered the study, exposed participants had met a COVID-19 case within 2 weeks.

The TCR comes from a woman aged 18-35 years who had been exposed to COVID-19. The material sequenced was PBMCs or T cells enriched from blood (not recorded which). This rearrangement joins TRBV28 to TRBJ1-5, with a tentative D call TRBD1 (6 bases). The CDR3 reads CASRTGPNQPQHF. The DNA for the CDR3 is TGTGCCAGCAGAACAGGGCCCAATCAGCCCCAGCATTTT.